One T cell receptor (beta chain) is described in this entry. This record belongs to a study of CD8+CD57+ T cells in acquired aplastic anemia. Patients chosen for sequencing had shown CD8+CD57+ cell expansion by flow cytometry. Genomic DNA provided the template from which TCR beta VDJ and CDR3 profiles were obtained. Via MiXCR, TCRdb re-called the reads, giving one row per CDR3 protein. The table has under 200,000 distinct CDR3 sequences, less than 50% seen once. Germline CDR1 is WNHNN and CDR2 is SYGVQD (reference sequence). The V gene end was trimmed by 5 bases and the J gene end by 1 base; junction bases not matched to a gene: 6. The CDR3 spans 16 residues.

The sample comprised sorted CD4+, CD8+, or CD8+CD57+ T cells (not recorded which) from PBMCs. This TCR was sampled from a human donor with aplastic anemia. This rearrangement joins TRBV10-1 to TRBJ2-5; 11 positions agree with TRBD2. The CDR3 sequence: CASSSSGRALQETQYF. The CDR3 nucleotides read TGCGCCAGCAGTAGTAGCGGGAGGGCCCTCCAAGAGACCCAGTACTTC.